Sequencing of this T cell receptor beta chain was carried out in a study of cytomegalovirus exposure and HLA in healthy donors. Overall study: For the 300 to 450 genotyped donors, approximately 82% fell within the Caucasian-associated ancestry cluster. Whole-study findings and limits: There were reportedly fewer N-insertions in an Asian-associated ancestry cluster than the approximately 670-donor mean, in a later analysis. A later analysis linked a missense variant in DCLRE1C to the trimming of TCR beta V and J genes. Using the classifier, cytomegalovirus status was reportedly diagnosed with high specificity and sensitivity.

PCR primers comprised 60 Vbeta and 13 Jbeta primers. The protocol was immunoSEQ multiplex PCR, while the TCRdb copy is restricted to in-frame clones and leaves out a portion. The sample shows about 240,000 clones, around 81% of them seen only once. About this clone itself: Its specificity is unknown.

The sequence was obtained from a woman aged 55-70 years in good health and CMV-seropositive. The sequencing input was PBMCs.

The DNA for the CDR3 is TGTGCCAGCGTACAGTTTCCATACGAGCAGTACTTC. Translated: CASVQFPYEQYF. The chain employs TRBV6-5 and TRBJ2-7; no firm D call. Germline-derived CDR1 and CDR2 are MNHEY and SVGAGI. The CDR3 is 12 residues long. The ends were cut back, 8 bases at V and 4 bases at J, with 12 bases in the middle.